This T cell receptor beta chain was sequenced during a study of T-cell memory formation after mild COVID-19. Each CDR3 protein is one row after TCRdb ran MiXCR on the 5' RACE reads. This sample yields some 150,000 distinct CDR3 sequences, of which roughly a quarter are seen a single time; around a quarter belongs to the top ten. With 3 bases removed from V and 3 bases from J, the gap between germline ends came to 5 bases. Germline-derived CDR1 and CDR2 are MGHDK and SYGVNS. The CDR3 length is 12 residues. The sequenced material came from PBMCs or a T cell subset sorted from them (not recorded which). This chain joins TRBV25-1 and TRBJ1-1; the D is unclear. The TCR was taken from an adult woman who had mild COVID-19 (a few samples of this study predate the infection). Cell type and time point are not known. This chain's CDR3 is CASSDPHTEAFF. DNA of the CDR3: TGTGCCAGCAGTGATCCGCACACTGAAGCTTTCTTT.